These 15 T cell receptor beta chains were sequenced from one sample in a study of identical twins. TCRdb passed the 5' RACE reads through MiXCR, listing each CDR3 protein once. The sample contains hundreds of thousands of distinct CDR3 sequences, over 8.5% of which appear only once. Separately, the same data were catalogued under a study of yellow fever vaccine responses in identical twins.

Source material: PBMCs. Receptors originate from a woman between 18 and 30 years old in good health.

This clonotype was seen only a few times. The CDR3, as DNA: TGTGCCACCAGTGACCCCCCAGGGGGGAACTATGGCTACACCTTC. This gives the protein CATSDPPGGNYGYTF. V usage is TRBV24-1 and J usage is TRBJ1-2; 7 bases fit TRBD1. The CDR3 runs 15 residues. With V trimmed by 4 bases and J by 2 bases, 6 bases remained unmatched. CDR1 and CDR2 (germline): KGHDR, SFDVKD.

This clonotype was seen only a few times. The chain joins TRBV28 to TRBJ2-5; 11 bases line up with TRBD2. Germline values: CDR1 MDHEN, CDR2 SYDVKM. V lost 1 base, J lost 3 bases, and 13 bases stayed unmatched. This CDR3 comprises 19 residues. The CDR3 nucleotides read TGTGCCAGCAGTTTATTGGGACTAGCGGTCGAAGGCCCAGAAGAGACCCAGTACTTC. Its translation: CASSLLGLAVEGPEETQYF. Complete variable domain (other parts from reference TRBV28 and TRBJ2-5): DVKVTQSSRYLVKRTGEKVFLECVQDMDHENMFWYRQDPGLGLRLIYFSYDVKMKEKGDIPEGYSVSREKKERFSLILESASTNQTSMYLCASSLLGLAVEGPEETQYFGPGTRLLVL.

The sample holds many counts of this clonotype. The J gene is TRBJ1-1, the V gene TRBV5-1, with no clear D. The CDR3 runs to 17 residues. V was trimmed by 0 bases and J by 4 bases, leaving 19 bases between them. Germline CDR1 reads SGHRS; CDR2 reads YFSETQ. This chain's CDR3 is CASSLVVGGRGITEAFF. The CDR3 DNA follows: TGCGCCAGCAGCTTGGTTGTGGGAGGGCGAGGGATCACTGAAGCTTTCTTT. Looking up the rest from reference TRBV5-1 and TRBJ1-1 gives the full variable domain: KAGVTQTPRYLIKTRGQQVTLSCSPISGHRSVSWYQQTPGQGLQFLFEYFSETQRNKGNFPGRFSGRQFSNSRSEMNVSTLELGDSALYLCASSLVVGGRGITEAFFGQGTRLTVV.

The table lists this clonotype with a few counts. The chain carries TRBV28 and TRBJ1-1; D may be TRBD1 (5 bases). The V gene lost 2 bases and the J gene lost 0 bases, with 10 bases spanning the gap. Germline CDR1 reads MDHEN; CDR2 reads SYDVKM. The CDR3 has 15 residues. CDR3 protein: CASSLRPGLNTEAFF. The CDR3 DNA reads TGTGCCAGCAGTTTACGGCCAGGGTTGAACACTGAAGCTTTCTTT.

About this clonotype itself: A read error is possible here, since a much larger clone lies one base away. V gene TRBV9 combines with J gene TRBJ2-1; D remains ambiguous. The CDR3 extends over 15 amino acids. Germline lookup yields CDR1 SGDLS and CDR2 YYNGEE. With 0 bases removed from V and 6 bases from J, the gap between germline ends came to 13 bases. In nucleotides, the CDR3 is TGTGCCAGCAGCGTAGGGATAGTGGGTCTCAATGAGCAGTTCTTC. This codes for CASSVGIVGLNEQFF.

In its sample, this clonotype was seen a few times. V gene TRBV12-3 or TRBV12-4 combines with J gene TRBJ2-2; D gene unclear. CDR3 size: 16 residues. The V and J ends lost 6 bases and 2 bases respectively, with 16 bases between them. CDR3 DNA sequence: TGTGCCAGCAGCCCCCACAGAGAACTCAACACCGGGGAGCTGTTTTTT. Residues: CASSPHRELNTGELFF.

In its sample, this clonotype was seen a few times. CDR3 sequence: CASSLREEGYTF. The CDR3 coding sequence is TGCGCCAGCAGCTTGAGGGAGGAAGGCTACACCTTC. The genes are TRBV5-1 and TRBJ1-2; D is undetermined. Germline V gives CDR1 SGHRS, CDR2 YFSETQ. V was cut by 1 base and J by 8 bases, with 9 bases left in between. The CDR3 has 12 residues.

The rearrangement links TRBV6-5 to TRBJ2-7, with 8 bases fitting TRBD1. This CDR3 comprises 15 residues. The V and J ends lost 4 bases and 7 bases, in that order; junction bases with no gene match: 12. The germline CDR1 and CDR2 sequences are MNHEY and SVGAGI. CDR3 coding DNA: TGTGCCAGCAGTTCCTCCGGGACAGGTTCACGGGAGCAGTACTTC. It encodes CASSSSGTGSREQYF.

The chain links TRBV20-1 to TRBJ2-1; D ambiguous. This CDR3 is built from 15 residues. Germline values: CDR1 DFQATT, CDR2 SNEGSKA (reference sequence). This chain's CDR3 is CFARDMALSYNEQFF. For the CDR3, the DNA is TGCTTTGCTAGAGATATGGCCTTATCCTACAATGAGCAGTTCTTC.

This clonotype has a handful of counts. This chain joins TRBV10-3 and TRBJ2-7; D may be TRBD2 (5 bases). The germline V gene encodes CDR1 ENHRY and CDR2 SYGVKD. V lost 3 bases and J lost 7, with 13 bases in between. The CDR3 totals 13 residues. The CDR3 bases are TGTGCCATCAGTGACTCGAGCCCGGGGGAGCAGTACTTC. This gives the protein CAISDSSPGEQYF.

This clonotype was observed a handful of times. J is TRBJ2-2 and V is TRBV12-3 or TRBV12-4; possibly TRBD1 for D (5 bases). There are 15 residues in the CDR3. V was clipped by 2 bases and J by 1 base, with 8 bases between them. Written as DNA, the CDR3 is TGTGCCAGCAGTTTAATCCAGGGGAACACCGGGGAGCTGTTTTTT. Translated: CASSLIQGNTGELFF.

This clonotype was counted a few times. The chain employs TRBV20-1 and TRBJ2-7, with D possibly TRBD2 on 5 matching bases. This CDR3 is 14 amino acids long. Trimming shortened V by 3 bases and J by 7 bases, and 19 bases separated the two germline ends. Germline lookup yields CDR1 DFQATT and CDR2 SNEGSKA (reference sequence). The CDR3 here is CSASYTGTPGEQYF. The DNA of the CDR3 is TGCAGTGCTAGTTATACGGGAACCCCGGGGGAGCAGTACTTC.

The rearrangement joins TRBV5-5 to TRBJ1-1, with D tentatively TRBD1 (5 bases). From germline, CDR1 is SGHKS and CDR2 YYEKEE (reference sequence). The CDR3 totals 13 residues. Trimming cost V 4 bases and J 7 bases, with 14 bases left between them. The CDR3 DNA reads TGTGCCAGCAGCCAGACAGCTAGCCATGAAGCTTTCTTT. It translates to CASSQTASHEAFF. The full variable domain, rest sourced from reference TRBV5-5 and TRBJ1-1, is DAGVTQSPTHLIKTRGQQVTLRCSPISGHKSVSWYQQVLGQGPQFIFQYYEKEERGRGNFPDRFSARQFPNYSSELNVNALLLGDSALYLCASSQTASHEAFFGQGTRLTVV.

This clonotype was recorded a few times. J is TRBJ2-5 and V is TRBV10-3; perhaps TRBD1 as D (7 bases). The CDR3 contains 16 residues. Trimming shortened V by 0 bases and J by 4 bases, and 15 bases separated the two germline ends. The germline gives CDR1 ENHRY, CDR2 SYGVKD. As DNA, the CDR3 is TGTGCCATCAGTGAGTCGTTAGGAGGGGGCAGAGAGACCCAGTACTTC. This gives the protein CAISESLGGGRETQYF.

The CDR3 is CASLGQAVGEQFF. DNA of the CDR3: TGTGCCAGCCTTGGCCAGGCGGTTGGGGAGCAGTTCTTC. The V call is TRBV2, the J call TRBJ2-1; D call uncertain. Trimming removed 8 bases from V and 10 bases from J, with 18 bases in between. Looked up from germline, CDR1 is SNHLY and CDR2 is FYNNEI. The CDR3 runs to 13 residues.